The entry that follows covers one T cell receptor (beta chain) sequence. Its specificity is not known. This specimen belongs to a study of tumor-infiltrating lymphocytes in localized non-small cell lung cancer. The CDR3 contains 15 residues. CDR1 is MNHNY, CDR2 SVGAGI, per germline (reference sequence). V was cut by 6 bases and J by 5 bases, with 16 bases left in between. Study-wide points: IM1 and IM2 tumors showed no difference in T-cell fraction. Available tissue quantity limited TCR sequencing to a patient subset. TCRbeta sequencing showed higher T cell infiltration in tumors than uninvolved lung.

Clones were sequenced by immunoSEQ multiplex PCR, and TCRdb holds only the in-frame ones, with some missing. The table has over 5,500 clones, about 74% seen once. This clonotype was sampled from a human donor with non-small cell lung cancer. This chain links TRBV6-6 with TRBJ2-2, with D perhaps TRBD2 (5 bases). The specimen sequenced was lung tumor tissue. Written as DNA, the CDR3 is TGTGCCAGCAGGGTGTCCGGGGAAATGACCGGGGAGCTGTTTTTT. It codes for CASRVSGEMTGELFF.